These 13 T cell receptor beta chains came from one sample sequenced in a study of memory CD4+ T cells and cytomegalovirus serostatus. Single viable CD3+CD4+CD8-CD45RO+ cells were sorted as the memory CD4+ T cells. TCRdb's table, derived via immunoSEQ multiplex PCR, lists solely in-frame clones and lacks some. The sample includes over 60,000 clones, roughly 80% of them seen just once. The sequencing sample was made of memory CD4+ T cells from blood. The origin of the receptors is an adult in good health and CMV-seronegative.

The CDR3 loop reads CASSLETRFSTDTQYF. The CDR3 nucleotides are TGCGCCAGCAGCTTGGAAACTCGATTTAGCACAGATACGCAGTATTTT. The rearrangement joins TRBV5-1 to TRBJ2-3, with no clear D. This CDR3 has 16 amino acids. Between the trimmed V and J ends, which lost 0 bases and 0 bases, there was a span of 11 bases. Germline CDR1 reads SGHRS; CDR2 reads YFSETQ. The whole variable domain, remainder taken from reference TRBV5-1 and TRBJ2-3, is KAGVTQTPRYLIKTRGQQVTLSCSPISGHRSVSWYQQTPGQGLQFLFEYFSETQRNKGNFPGRFSGRQFSNSRSEMNVSTLELGDSALYLCASSLETRFSTDTQYFGPGTRLTVL.

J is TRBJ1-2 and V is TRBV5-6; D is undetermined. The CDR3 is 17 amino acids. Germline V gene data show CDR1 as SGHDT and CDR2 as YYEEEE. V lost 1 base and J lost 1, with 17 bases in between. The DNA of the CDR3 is TGTGCCAGCAGCTTGTTCTCACTGGACGCGGGTAACTATGGCTACACCTTC. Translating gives CASSLFSLDAGNYGYTF.

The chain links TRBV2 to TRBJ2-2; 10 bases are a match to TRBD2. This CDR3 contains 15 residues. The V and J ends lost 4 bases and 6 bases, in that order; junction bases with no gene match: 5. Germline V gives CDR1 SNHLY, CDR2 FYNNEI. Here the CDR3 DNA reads TGTGCCAGCAGTGTACGTAGCGGGGGGCCCGGGGAGCTGTTTTTT. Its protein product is CASSVRSGGPGELFF. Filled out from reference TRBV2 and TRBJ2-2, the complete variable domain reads EPEVTQTPSHQVTQMGQEVILRCVPISNHLYFYWYRQILGQKVEFLVSFYNNEISEKSEIFDDQFSVERPDGSNFTLKIRSTKLEDSAMYFCASSVRSGGPGELFFGEGSRLTVL.

This CDR3 is CASSLVGETQYF. DNA of the CDR3: TGTGCCAGCAGCTTAGTGGGGGAGACCCAGTACTTC. The rearrangement links TRBV7-2 to TRBJ2-5; D gene uncertain. V was trimmed by 1 base and J by 5 bases, leaving 5 bases between them. CDR1 is SGHTA, CDR2 FQGNSA, per germline. The CDR3 covers 12 residues.

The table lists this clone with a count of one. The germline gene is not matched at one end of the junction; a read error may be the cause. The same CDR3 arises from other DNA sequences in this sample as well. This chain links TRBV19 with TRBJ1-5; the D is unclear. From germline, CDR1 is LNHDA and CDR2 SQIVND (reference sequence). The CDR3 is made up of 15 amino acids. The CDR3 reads CASSIPGASNQPQHF. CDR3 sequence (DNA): TGTGCCAGTAGTATCCCGGGAGCCTCTAATCAGCCCCAGCACTTT.

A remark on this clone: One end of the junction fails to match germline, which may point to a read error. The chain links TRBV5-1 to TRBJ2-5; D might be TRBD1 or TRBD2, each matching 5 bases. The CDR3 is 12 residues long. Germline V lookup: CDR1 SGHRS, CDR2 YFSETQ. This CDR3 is CVSRDPGETQYF. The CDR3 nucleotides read TGTGTGTCCCGGGACCCGGGAGAGACCCAGTACTTC.

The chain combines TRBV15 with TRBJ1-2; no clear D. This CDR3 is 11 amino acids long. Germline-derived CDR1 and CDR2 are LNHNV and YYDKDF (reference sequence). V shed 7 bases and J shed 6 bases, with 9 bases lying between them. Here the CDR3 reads CATTVEHGYTF. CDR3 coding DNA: TGTGCCACCACCGTCGAGCATGGCTACACCTTC.

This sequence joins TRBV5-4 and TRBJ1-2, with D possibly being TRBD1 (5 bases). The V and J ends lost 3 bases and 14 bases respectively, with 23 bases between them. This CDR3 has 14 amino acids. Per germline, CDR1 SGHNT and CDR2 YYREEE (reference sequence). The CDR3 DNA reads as TGTGCCAGCAGCTATACGATGGGGGGGACTGCGCGAACCTTC. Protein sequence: CASSYTMGGTARTF.

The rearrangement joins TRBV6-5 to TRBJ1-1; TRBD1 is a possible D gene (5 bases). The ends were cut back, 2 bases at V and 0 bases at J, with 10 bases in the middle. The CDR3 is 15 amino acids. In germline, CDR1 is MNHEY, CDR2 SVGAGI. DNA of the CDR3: TGTGCCAGCAGTTACGCGGCAGGGATGAACACTGAAGCTTTCTTT. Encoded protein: CASSYAAGMNTEAFF.

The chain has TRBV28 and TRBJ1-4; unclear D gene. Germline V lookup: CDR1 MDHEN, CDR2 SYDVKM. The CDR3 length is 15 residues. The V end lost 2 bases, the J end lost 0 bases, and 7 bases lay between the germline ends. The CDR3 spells CASSLPRSTNEKLFF. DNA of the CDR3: TGTGCCAGCAGTTTACCGAGGTCAACTAATGAAAAACTGTTTTTT.

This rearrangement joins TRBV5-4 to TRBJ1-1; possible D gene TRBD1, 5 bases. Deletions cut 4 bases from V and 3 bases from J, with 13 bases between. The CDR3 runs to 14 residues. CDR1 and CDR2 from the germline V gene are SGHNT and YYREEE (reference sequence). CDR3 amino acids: CASSRIGTDTEAFF. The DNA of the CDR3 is TGTGCCAGCAGCCGCATAGGGACTGACACTGAAGCTTTCTTT.

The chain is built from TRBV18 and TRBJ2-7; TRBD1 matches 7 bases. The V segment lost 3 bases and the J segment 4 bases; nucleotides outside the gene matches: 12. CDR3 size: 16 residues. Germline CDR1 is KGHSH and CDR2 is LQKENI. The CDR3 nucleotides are TGTGCCAGCTCACCTGGTAGGAGCAGGGGGTTTTACGAGCAGTACTTC. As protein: CASSPGRSRGFYEQYF.

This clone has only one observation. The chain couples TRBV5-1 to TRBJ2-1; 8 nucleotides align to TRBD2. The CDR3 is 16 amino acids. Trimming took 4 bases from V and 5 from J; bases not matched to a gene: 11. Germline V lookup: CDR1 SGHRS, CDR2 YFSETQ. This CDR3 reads CASSPSREGINNEQFF. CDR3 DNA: TGCGCCAGCAGCCCCTCTCGGGAGGGGATCAACAATGAGCAGTTCTTC. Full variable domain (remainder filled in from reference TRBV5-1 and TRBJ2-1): KAGVTQTPRYLIKTRGQQVTLSCSPISGHRSVSWYQQTPGQGLQFLFEYFSETQRNKGNFPGRFSGRQFSNSRSEMNVSTLELGDSALYLCASSPSREGINNEQFFGPGTRLTVL.